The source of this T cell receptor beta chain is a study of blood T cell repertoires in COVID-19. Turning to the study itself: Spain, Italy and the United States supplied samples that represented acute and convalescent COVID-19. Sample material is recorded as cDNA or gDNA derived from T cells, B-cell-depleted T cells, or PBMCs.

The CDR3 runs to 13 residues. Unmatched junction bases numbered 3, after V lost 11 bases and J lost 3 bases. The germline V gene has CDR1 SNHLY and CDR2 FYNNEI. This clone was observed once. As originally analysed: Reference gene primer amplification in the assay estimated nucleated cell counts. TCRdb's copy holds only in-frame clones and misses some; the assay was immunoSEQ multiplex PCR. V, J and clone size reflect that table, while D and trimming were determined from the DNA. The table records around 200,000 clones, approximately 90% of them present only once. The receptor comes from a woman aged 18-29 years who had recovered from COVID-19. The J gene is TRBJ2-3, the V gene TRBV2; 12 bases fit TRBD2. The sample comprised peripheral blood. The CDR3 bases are TGTGCCTTGGGGACTAGCGGGACAGATACGCAGTATTTT. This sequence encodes CALGTSGTDTQYF.